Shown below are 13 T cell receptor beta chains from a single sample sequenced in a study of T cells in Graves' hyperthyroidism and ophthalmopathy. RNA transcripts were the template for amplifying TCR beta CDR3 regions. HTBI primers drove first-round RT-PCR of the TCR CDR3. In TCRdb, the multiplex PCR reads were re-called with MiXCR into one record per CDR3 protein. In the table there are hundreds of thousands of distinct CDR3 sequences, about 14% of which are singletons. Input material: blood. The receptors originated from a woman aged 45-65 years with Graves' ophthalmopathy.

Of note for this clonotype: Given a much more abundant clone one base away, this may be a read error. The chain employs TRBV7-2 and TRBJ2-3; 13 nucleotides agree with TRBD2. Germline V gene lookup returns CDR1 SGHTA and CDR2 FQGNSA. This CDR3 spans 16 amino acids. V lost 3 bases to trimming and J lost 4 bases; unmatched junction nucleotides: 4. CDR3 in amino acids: CASSLGLAGIADTQYF. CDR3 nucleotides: TGTGCCAGCAGCTTGGGACTAGCGGGAATTGCAGATACGCAGTATTTT. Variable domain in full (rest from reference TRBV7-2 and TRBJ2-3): GAGVSQSPSNKVTEKGKDVELRCDPISGHTALYWYRQSLGQGLEFLIYFQGNSAPDKSGLPSDRFSAERTGGSVSTLTIQRTQQEDSAVYLCASSLGLAGIADTQYFGPGTRLTVL.

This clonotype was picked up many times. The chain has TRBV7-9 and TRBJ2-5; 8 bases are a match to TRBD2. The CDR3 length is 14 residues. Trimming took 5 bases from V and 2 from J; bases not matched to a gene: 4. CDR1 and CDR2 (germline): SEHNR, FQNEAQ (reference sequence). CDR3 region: CASSILAEQETQYF. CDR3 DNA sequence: TGTGCCAGCAGCATACTAGCGGAACAAGAGACCCAGTACTTC. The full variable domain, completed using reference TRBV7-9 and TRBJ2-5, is DTGVSQNPRHKITKRGQNVTFRCDPISEHNRLYWYRQTLGQGPEFLTYFQNEAQLEKSRLLSDRFSAERPKGSFSTLEIQRTEQGDSAMYLCASSILAEQETQYFGPGTRLLVL.

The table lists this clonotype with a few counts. Here the CDR3 reads CSAGGAGFVGELFF. The CDR3, as DNA: TGCAGTGCTGGCGGGGCAGGGTTTGTCGGGGAGCTGTTTTTT. V usage is TRBV20-1 and J usage is TRBJ2-2; weak D call: TRBD2 (6 bases). CDR3 length: 14 amino acids. The ends were cut back, 5 bases at V and 7 bases at J, with 17 bases in the middle. CDR1 DFQATT and CDR2 SNEGSKA come from the germline V gene (reference sequence).

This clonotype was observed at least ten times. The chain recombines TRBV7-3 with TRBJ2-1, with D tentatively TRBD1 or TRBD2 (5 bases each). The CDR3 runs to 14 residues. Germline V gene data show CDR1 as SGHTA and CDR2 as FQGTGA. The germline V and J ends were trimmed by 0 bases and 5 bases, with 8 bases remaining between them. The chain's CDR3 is CASSLTGTHNEQFF. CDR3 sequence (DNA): TGTGCCAGCAGCTTAACCGGGACCCACAATGAGCAGTTCTTC.

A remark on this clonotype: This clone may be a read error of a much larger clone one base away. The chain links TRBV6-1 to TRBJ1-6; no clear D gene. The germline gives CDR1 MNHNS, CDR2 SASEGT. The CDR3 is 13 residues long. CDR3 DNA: TGTACCAGCAGTCCACAGATGTCTTCACCCCTCCACTTT. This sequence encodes CTSSPQMSSPLHF.

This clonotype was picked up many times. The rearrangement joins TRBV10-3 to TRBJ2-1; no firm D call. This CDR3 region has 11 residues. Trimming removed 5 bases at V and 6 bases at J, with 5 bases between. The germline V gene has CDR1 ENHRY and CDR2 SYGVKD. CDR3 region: CAISRSNEQFF. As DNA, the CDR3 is TGTGCCATCAGTAGAAGCAATGAGCAGTTCTTC.

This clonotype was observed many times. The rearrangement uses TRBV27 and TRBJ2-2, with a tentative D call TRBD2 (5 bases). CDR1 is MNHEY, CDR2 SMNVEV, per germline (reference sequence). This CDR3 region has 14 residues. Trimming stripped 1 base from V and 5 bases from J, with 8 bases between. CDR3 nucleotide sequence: TGTGCCAGCAGTTTATTTGGGGAGACCGGGGAGCTGTTTTTT. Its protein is CASSLFGETGELFF.

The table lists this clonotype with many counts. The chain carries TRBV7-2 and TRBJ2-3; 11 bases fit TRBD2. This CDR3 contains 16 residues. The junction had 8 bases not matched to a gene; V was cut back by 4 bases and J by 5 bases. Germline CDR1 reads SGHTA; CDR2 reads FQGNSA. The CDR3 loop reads CASSSGRLAGQDTQYF. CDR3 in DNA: TGTGCCAGCAGCTCCGGAAGACTAGCGGGACAAGATACGCAGTATTTT.

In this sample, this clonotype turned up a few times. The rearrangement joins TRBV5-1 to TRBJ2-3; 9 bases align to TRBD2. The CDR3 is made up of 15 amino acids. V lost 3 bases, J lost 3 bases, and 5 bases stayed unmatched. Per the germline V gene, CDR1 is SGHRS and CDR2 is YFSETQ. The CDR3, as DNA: TGCGCCAGCAGCTCTTGGACTAGCGCTACAGATACGCAGTATTTT. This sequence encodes CASSSWTSATDTQYF.

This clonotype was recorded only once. The CDR3 spells CASSFRQGARDYEQYF. The DNA for the CDR3 is TGTGCCAGCAGTTTTCGACAGGGGGCGCGGGATTACGAGCAGTACTTC. The chain has TRBV12-3 or TRBV12-4 and TRBJ2-7, with TRBD1 matching 10 bases. V lost 3 bases to trimming and J lost 4 bases; unmatched junction nucleotides: 9. The CDR3 sequence is 16 residues long.

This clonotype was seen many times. CDR3 in DNA: TGCAGTGCCCATAGGGTGACCGGGACAGGAAATTACGAGCAGTACTTC. Its protein product is CSAHRVTGTGNYEQYF. The chain links TRBV20-1 to TRBJ2-7, with TRBD1 matching 8 bases. The V and J ends lost 6 bases and 4 bases, in that order; junction bases with no gene match: 17. CDR1 DFQATT and CDR2 SNEGSKA come from the germline V gene (reference sequence). The CDR3 sequence is 16 residues long.

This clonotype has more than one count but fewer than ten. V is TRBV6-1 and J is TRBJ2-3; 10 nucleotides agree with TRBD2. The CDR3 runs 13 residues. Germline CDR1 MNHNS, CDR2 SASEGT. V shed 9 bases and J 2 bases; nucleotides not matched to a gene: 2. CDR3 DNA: TGTGCCAGTGGACTAGCGGACACAGATACGCAGTATTTT. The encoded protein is CASGLADTDTQYF.

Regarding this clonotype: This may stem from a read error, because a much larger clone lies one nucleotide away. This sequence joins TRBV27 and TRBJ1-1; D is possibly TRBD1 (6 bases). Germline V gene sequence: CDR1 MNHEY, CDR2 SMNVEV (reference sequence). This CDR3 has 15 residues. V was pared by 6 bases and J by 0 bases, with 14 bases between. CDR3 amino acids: CASRPGHAMNTEAFF. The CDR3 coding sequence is TGTGCCAGCAGACCGGGACACGCCATGAACACTGAAGCTTTCTTT.